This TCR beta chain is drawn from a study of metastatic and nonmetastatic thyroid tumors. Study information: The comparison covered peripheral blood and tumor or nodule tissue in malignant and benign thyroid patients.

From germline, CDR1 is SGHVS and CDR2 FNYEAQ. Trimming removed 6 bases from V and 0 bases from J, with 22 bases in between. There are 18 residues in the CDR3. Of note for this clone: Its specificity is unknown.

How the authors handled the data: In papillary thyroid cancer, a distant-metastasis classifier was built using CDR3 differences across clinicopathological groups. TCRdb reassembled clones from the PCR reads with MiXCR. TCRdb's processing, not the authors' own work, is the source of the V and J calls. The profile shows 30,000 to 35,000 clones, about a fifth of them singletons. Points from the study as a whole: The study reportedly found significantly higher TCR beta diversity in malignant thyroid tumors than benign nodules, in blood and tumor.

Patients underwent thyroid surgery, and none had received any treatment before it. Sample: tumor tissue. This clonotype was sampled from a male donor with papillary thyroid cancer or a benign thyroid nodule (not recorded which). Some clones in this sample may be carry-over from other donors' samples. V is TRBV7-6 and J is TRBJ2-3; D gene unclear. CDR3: CASSLIPLITVSTDTQYF. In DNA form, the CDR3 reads TGTGCCAGCAGTTTAATACCCCTTATAACGGTTAGCACAGATACGCAGTATTTT.